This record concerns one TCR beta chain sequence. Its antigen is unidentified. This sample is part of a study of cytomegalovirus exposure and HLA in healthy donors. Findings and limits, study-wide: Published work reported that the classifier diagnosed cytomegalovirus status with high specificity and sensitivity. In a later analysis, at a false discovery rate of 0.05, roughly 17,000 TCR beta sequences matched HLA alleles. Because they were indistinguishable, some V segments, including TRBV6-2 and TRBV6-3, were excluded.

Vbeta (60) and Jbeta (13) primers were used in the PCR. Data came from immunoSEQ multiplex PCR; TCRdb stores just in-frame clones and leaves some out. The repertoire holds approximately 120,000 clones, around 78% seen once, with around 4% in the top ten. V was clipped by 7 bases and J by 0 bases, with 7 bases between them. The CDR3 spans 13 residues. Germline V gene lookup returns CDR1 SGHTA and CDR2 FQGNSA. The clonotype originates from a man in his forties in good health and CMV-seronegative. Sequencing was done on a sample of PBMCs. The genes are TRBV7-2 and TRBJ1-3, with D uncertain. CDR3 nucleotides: TGTGCCAGCACCTACTACTCTGGAAACACCATATATTTT. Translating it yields CASTYYSGNTIYF.